This T cell receptor beta chain was recorded in a study of blood T cell repertoires in COVID-19. Original analysis: Amplified reference gene primers provided the basis for estimating nucleated cell counts. TCRdb's table, derived via immunoSEQ multiplex PCR, lists solely in-frame clones and lacks some. That table is the source of V, J and clone size, and D and trimming were worked out from the DNA. The table has some 120,000 clones, more than 80% seen once. CDR1 is SGHRS, CDR2 YFSETQ, per germline. The ends lost 4 bases at V and 8 bases at J; junction bases unmatched: 7. The CDR3 is 13 residues long. The sequence was obtained from an older man with active or convalescent COVID-19. This chain uses TRBV5-1 with TRBJ1-2; TRBD1 aligns across 8 bases. Sample: peripheral blood. CDR3 sequence: CASSPGQGYGYTF. CDR3 nucleotide sequence: TGCGCCAGCAGCCCTGGACAGGGTTACGGCTACACCTTC.